This T cell receptor beta chain was captured in a study of T cell responses to AZD1222 COVID-19 vaccine. V gave up 6 bases and J gave up 6 bases, with 17 bases separating them. CDR3 size: 15 residues. CDR1 and CDR2 from the germline V gene are SGHAT and FQNNGV. Produced via immunoSEQ multiplex PCR; TCRdb's table is partial and in-frame only. The sample includes about 260,000 clones, over 85% of them seen just once. This receptor was identified in an adult in good health. The sequencing used peripheral blood, collected on day 0 of AZD1222 vaccination. The rearrangement links TRBV11-2 to TRBJ2-2; D is perhaps TRBD1 (6 bases). CDR3 DNA: TGTGCCAGCAGAGGAAGCAGGGGTCGTTCCGGGGAGCTGTTTTTT. Amino acids: CASRGSRGRSGELFF.